Listed below are T cell receptor beta chains from one sample, sequenced in a study of T cells in Graves' hyperthyroidism and ophthalmopathy. A single record per CDR3 protein comes from TCRdb applying MiXCR to the multiplex PCR reads. The profile covers around 600,000 distinct CDR3 sequences, with roughly 14% appearing a single time and roughly an eighth taken by the ten largest. Sequenced material: blood. The receptor set was obtained from a woman in her forties or fifties with Graves' ophthalmopathy. The CDR3 runs from the conserved cysteine through the conserved F or W. Each record gives: V gene, J gene, D gene, clone size, CDR3 protein, CDR3 DNA. The D gene is left open where the match is weak. Clone size, where shown, is once, few, many, or a class for clones that have expanded.

TRBV20-1	TRBJ2-3	TRBD1	many	CSASEGQFLLGTSTDTQYF	TGCAGTGCTAGCGAGGGACAGTTTTTATTGGGAACTAGCACAGATACGCAGTATTTT
TRBV29-1	TRBJ2-7	NA	NA	CSVGKGGPYEQYF	TGCAGCGTTGGTAAAGGGGGGCCCTACGAGCAGTACTTC
TRBV9	TRBJ2-1	NA	few	CASSVDGRNYNEQFF	TGTGCCAGCAGCGTAGACGGGAGAAACTACAATGAGCAGTTCTTC
TRBV20-1	TRBJ2-1	NA	many	CSAPDWRTYNEQFF	TGCAGTGCTCCTGACTGGCGGACCTACAATGAGCAGTTCTTC
TRBV5-1	TRBJ2-3	TRBD2	many	CASSTTSGIADTQYF	TGCGCCAGCAGCACCACTAGCGGGATCGCAGATACGCAGTATTTT
TRBV27	TRBJ2-7	TRBD2	many	CASSRSVAGPSYEQYF	TGTGCCAGCAGCCGCTCTGTAGCGGGTCCCTCCTACGAGCAGTACTTC
TRBV20-1	TRBJ2-7	NA	many	CSAIGAGSSYEQYF	TGCAGTGCTATAGGGGCGGGTAGCTCCTACGAGCAGTACTTC
TRBV5-1	TRBJ1-6	TRBD1	many	CASSLGTQGVGNSPLHF	TGCGCCAGCAGCTTGGGCACTCAGGGGGTCGGCAATTCACCCCTCCACTTT
TRBV12-5	TRBJ1-1	NA	many	CASGLAILRERNTEAFF	TGTGCTAGTGGTTTGGCGATCTTACGGGAACGGAACACTGAAGCTTTCTTT
TRBV4-2	TRBJ2-3	NA	many	CASSQGSPGDTQYF	TGTGCCAGCAGCCAAGGGTCTCCCGGGGATACGCAGTATTTT
TRBV15	TRBJ2-5	NA	NA	CATSRDIVETQYF	TGTGCCACCAGCAGAGATATTGTTGAGACCCAGTACTTC
TRBV5-1	TRBJ2-7	NA	few	CASSLLRRSGYNEQYF	TGCGCCAGCAGCTTGTTACGGAGGTCAGGGTACAATGAGCAGTACTTC
TRBV12-3/TRBV12-4	TRBJ2-7	TRBD1	many	CASSKTGGTINEQYF	TGTGCCAGCAGTAAAACAGGGGGCACGATCAACGAGCAGTACTTC
TRBV9	TRBJ2-2	NA	few	CASSVGGRTGELFF	TGTGCCAGCAGCGTAGGTGGAAGGACCGGGGAGCTGTTTTTT
TRBV10-3	TRBJ1-1	TRBD1	NA	CAIRETGGDDTEAFF	TGTGCCATCAGGGAGACAGGGGGCGATGACACTGAAGCTTTCTTT
TRBV28	TRBJ2-5	NA	many	CASSSDTLLETQYF	TGTGCCAGCAGCTCGGACACCTTGCTAGAGACCCAGTACTTC
TRBV18	TRBJ1-1	NA	many	CASSPNIIGINTEAFF	TGTGCCAGCTCACCCAATATAATAGGGATCAACACTGAAGCTTTCTTT
TRBV20-1	TRBJ1-1	NA	few	CSAIEVLNTEAFF	TGCAGTGCTATCGAAGTTTTGAACACTGAAGCTTTCTTT
TRBV12-3/TRBV12-4	TRBJ2-7	NA	NA	CASSLAGAASYEQYF	TGTGCCAGCAGTTTGGCAGGAGCAGCCTCCTACGAGCAGTACTTC
TRBV5-1	TRBJ2-3	NA	NA	CASSLDHPGGAYSTDTQYF	TGCGCCAGCAGCTTGGATCACCCCGGGGGAGCTTACAGCACAGATACGCAGTATTTT
TRBV27	TRBJ2-5	NA	NA	CASSPPWGRSNQETQYF	TGTGCCAGCAGTCCGCCCTGGGGCAGGTCTAACCAAGAGACCCAGTACTTC
TRBV6-1	TRBJ2-7	TRBD2	few	CASSAPGLDSYEQYF	TGTGCCAGCAGTGCTCCGGGACTAGACTCCTACGAGCAGTACTTC
TRBV29-1	TRBJ2-3	TRBD1	many	CSVEWHRGPTDTQYF	TGCAGCGTTGAATGGCACAGGGGGCCAACAGATACGCAGTATTTT
TRBV7-6	TRBJ2-7	NA	NA	CASSFDTSSYEQYF	TGTGCCAGCAGCTTCGACACCTCCTCCTACGAGCAGTACTTC
TRBV20-1	TRBJ2-7	TRBD2	many	CSARQLAGGLSYEQYF	TGCAGTGCTAGACAATTAGCGGGAGGGCTGTCCTACGAGCAGTACTTC
TRBV13	TRBJ2-2	TRBD2	few	CASSRGLAANTGELFF	TGTGCCAGCAGCAGGGGACTAGCGGCCAACACCGGGGAGCTGTTTTTT
TRBV12-3/TRBV12-4	TRBJ2-1	NA	many	CASSLAGVGSNEQFF	TGTGCCAGCAGTTTAGCGGGAGTTGGAAGCAATGAGCAGTTCTTC
TRBV15	TRBJ2-3	TRBD1	NA	CATSMQGAVDTQYF	TGTGCCACCAGCATGCAGGGGGCTGTAGATACGCAGTATTTT
TRBV20-1	TRBJ2-7	TRBD2	many	CSARTSSGRLKDEQYF	TGCAGTGCTAGAACGTCTAGCGGGAGGTTGAAAGACGAGCAGTACTTC
TRBV11-3	TRBJ2-1	TRBD1	many	CASSLERQGAIYNEQFF	TGTGCCAGCAGCTTAGAAAGACAGGGGGCCATCTACAATGAGCAGTTCTTC
TRBV20-1	TRBJ2-1	NA	many	CSARDHRTASNEQFF	TGCAGTGCTAGAGATCACCGGACAGCGAGCAATGAGCAGTTCTTC
TRBV20-1	TRBJ2-5	TRBD1	NA	CSANRGGVEETQYF	TGCAGTGCAAACAGGGGTGGCGTGGAAGAGACCCAGTACTTC
TRBV28	TRBJ2-5	TRBD2	many	CASSFSSALAGVETQYF	TGTGCCAGCAGTTTTTCTTCCGCACTAGCGGGAGTGGAGACCCAGTACTTC
TRBV20-1	TRBJ2-7	NA	many	CSARPALTSEQYF	TGCAGTGCTCGCCCTGCCCTTACGAGCGAGCAGTACTTC
TRBV9	TRBJ1-3	TRBD1	few	CASSATGGGNTIYF	TGTGCCAGCAGCGCTACAGGGGGTGGAAACACCATATATTTT
TRBV20-1	TRBJ2-1	TRBD2	many	CSAKLTGTSPNEQFF	TGCAGTGCCAAGCTAACCGGGACTAGCCCCAATGAGCAGTTCTTC
TRBV2	TRBJ2-3	NA	many	CASNHRASSTDTQYF	TGTGCCAGCAATCACAGGGCTTCTAGCACAGATACGCAGTATTTT
TRBV5-1	TRBJ1-2	NA	NA	CASSLAGRGGYTF	TGCGCCAGCAGCTTGGCCGGGAGGGGTGGCTACACCTTC
TRBV7-9	TRBJ1-6	TRBD1	NA	CASSFTGQGSSPLHF	TGTGCCAGCAGCTTTACGGGACAGGGGAGTTCACCCCTCCACTTT
TRBV20-1	TRBJ2-7	TRBD2	NA	CSATTSGEAYEQYF	TGCAGTGCTACGACTAGCGGAGAGGCCTACGAGCAGTACTTC
TRBV4-3	TRBJ2-1	NA	few	CASSQDGGVSTEQFF	TGCGCCAGCAGCCAAGATGGGGGAGTCTCTACTGAGCAGTTCTTC
TRBV29-1	TRBJ2-7	TRBD2	many	CSVEDPSGSYEQYF	TGCAGCGTTGAAGACCCTAGCGGGTCCTACGAGCAGTACTTC
TRBV6-2/TRBV6-3	TRBJ2-3	NA	many	CASSYGHRTDTQYF	TGTGCCAGCAGTTACGGCCATCGCACAGATACGCAGTATTTT
TRBV5-1	TRBJ1-2	NA	many	CASSERNYGYTF	TGCGCCAGCAGCGAAAGGAACTATGGCTACACCTTC
TRBV6-1	TRBJ2-2	NA	few	CASSEVSTGNTGELFF	TGTGCCAGCAGTGAAGTCAGTACAGGGAACACCGGGGAGCTGTTTTTT
TRBV20-1	TRBJ2-1	TRBD2	many	CSARDRLAGGPSLFF	TGCAGTGCTAGAGACCGACTAGCGGGAGGGCCATCTCTGTTCTTC
TRBV27	TRBJ2-1	TRBD1	many	CASSLGISGGGQFDEQFF	TGTGCCAGCAGTTTAGGTATTTCAGGGGGTGGTCAATTTGATGAGCAGTTCTTC
TRBV4-2	TRBJ1-6	NA	few	CASSQDGGLNSPLHF	TGTGCCAGCAGCCAAGATGGGGGGCTCAATTCACCCCTCCACTTT
TRBV7-9	TRBJ2-1	TRBD2	NA	CASSPPAGLAGRLGFF	TGTGCCAGCAGCCCTCCGGCGGGACTAGCGGGCAGATTGGGGTTCTTC
TRBV12-3/TRBV12-4	TRBJ2-5	TRBD1	NA	CASRARDRVGETQYF	TGTGCCAGCAGAGCCCGGGACAGAGTGGGAGAGACCCAGTACTTC
TRBV11-2	TRBJ2-5	NA	many	CASSLGLAETQYF	TGTGCCAGCAGCTTAGGGTTAGCGGAGACCCAGTACTTC
TRBV10-3	TRBJ2-7	TRBD2	few	CAISELAENEQYF	TGTGCCATCAGTGAACTAGCGGAGAACGAGCAGTACTTC
TRBV4-1	TRBJ2-2	NA	NA	CASSQRPGPPFNTGELFF	TGCGCCAGCAGCCAAAGGCCGGGACCGCCCTTTAACACCGGGGAGCTGTTTTTT
TRBV5-5	TRBJ2-2	NA	NA	CASSSRPRTGELFF	TGTGCCAGCAGCTCACGGCCCCGGACCGGGGAGCTGTTTTTT
TRBV5-4	TRBJ2-1	TRBD2	few	CASSQGLAGGASYNEQFF	TGTGCCAGCAGCCAAGGACTAGCGGGAGGTGCTTCCTACAATGAGCAGTTCTTC
TRBV19	TRBJ2-5	TRBD2	NA	CASSIVLAGGPQETQYF	TGTGCCAGTAGTATTGTCCTAGCGGGAGGCCCGCAAGAGACCCAGTACTTC
TRBV5-1	TRBJ2-7	NA	few	CASSPQDVGEQHF	TGCGCCAGCAGCCCACAGGATGTGGGAGAGCAGCACTTC
TRBV11-2	TRBJ2-1	NA	many	CASSAPRDRLLGGSYNEQFF	TGTGCCAGCAGCGCCCCCCGGGACCGTCTTTTAGGGGGCTCCTACAATGAGCAGTTCTTC
TRBV7-3	TRBJ2-1	TRBD2	few	CASSLTSGSVQFF	TGTGCCAGCAGCTTAACTAGCGGGAGTGTGCAGTTCTTC